One and the same sample provided the 8 T cell receptor beta chains below, sequenced in a study of blood T cell repertoires in COVID-19. The protocol was immunoSEQ multiplex PCR, while the TCRdb copy is restricted to in-frame clones and leaves out a portion. The profile shows roughly 370,000 clones, just under 90% of them singletons. Sequenced: PBMCs or T cells enriched from blood (not recorded which). The source of these receptors is a woman aged 50 to 60 who had recovered from COVID-19.

The rearrangement joins TRBV5-8 to TRBJ2-2; D remains unclear. There are 14 residues in the CDR3. V lost 0 bases, J lost 1 base, and 4 bases lay in between. Germline loops: CDR1 SGHTS, CDR2 YDEGEE. CDR3 sequence (DNA): TGTGCCAGCAGCTTGGGCAGGAACACCGGGGAGCTGTTTTTT. It specifies CASSLGRNTGELFF.

The V and J genes are TRBV28 and TRBJ2-7; possible D gene TRBD1, 5 bases. V lost 6 bases and J lost 1, with 16 bases in between. The CDR3 extends over 15 amino acids. The germline V gene has CDR1 MDHEN and CDR2 SYDVKM. CDR3 bases: TGTGCCAGCAGACCCCCGCAGGGTAAATCCTACGAGCAGTACTTC. Translating gives CASRPPQGKSYEQYF.

The rearrangement links TRBV6-2 or TRBV6-3 to TRBJ1-1; possibly TRBD1 for D (6 bases). Germline V gene lookup returns CDR1 MNHEY and CDR2 SVGEGT. The V gene lost 5 bases and the J gene lost 13 bases, with 20 bases spanning the gap. The CDR3 runs to 13 residues. Here the CDR3 DNA reads TGTGCCAGCAGTAGAACCCAGGAAACCAGGGGTTTCTTT. Translation: CASSRTQETRGFF.

The table lists this clone with a few counts. The rearrangement joins TRBV7-3 to TRBJ1-2; 9 nucleotides align to TRBD1. With V trimmed by 2 bases and J by 8 bases, 3 bases remained unmatched. Germline V gene lookup returns CDR1 SGHTA and CDR2 FQGTGA. There are 13 residues in the CDR3. DNA of the CDR3: TGTGCCAGCAGCTTAGGGACAGGGAGAGGCTACACCTTC. Its translation is CASSLGTGRGYTF.

This sequence joins TRBV3-1 (or the pseudogene TRBV3-2) and TRBJ1-2, with 9 bases matching TRBD1. Germline V gene lookup returns CDR1 LGHDT and CDR2 YNNKEL (reference sequence). The CDR3 has 14 amino acids. J gave up 8 bases and V 4 bases, and 8 bases lay outside the gene matches. The chain's CDR3 is CASSPRTGEGGYTF. CDR3 nucleotides: TGTGCCAGCAGCCCCCGGACAGGGGAGGGCGGCTACACCTTC.

This clone was counted a single time. This rearrangement joins TRBV5-6 to TRBJ2-7; 11 bases fit TRBD1. CDR1 and CDR2 (germline): SGHDT, YYEEEE. The CDR3 sequence is 15 residues long. J gave up 2 bases and V 0 bases, and 1 base lay outside the gene matches. Here the CDR3 reads CASSLAGQGAYEQYF. The DNA for the CDR3 is TGTGCCAGCAGCTTGGCGGGACAGGGGGCCTACGAGCAGTACTTC.

The chain has TRBV24-1 and TRBJ1-1; TRBD1 aligns across 11 bases. Unmatched junction bases numbered 22, after V lost 12 bases and J lost 11 bases. Germline V gene sequence: CDR1 KGHDR, CDR2 SFDVKD. The CDR3 totals 16 residues. The CDR3 loop is CAPGPPGQGESGAAFF. For the CDR3, the DNA is TGTGCCCCCGGCCCGCCGGGACAGGGGGAATCGGGCGCGGCTTTCTTT.

This chain links TRBV5-8 with TRBJ1-2; 8 nucleotides line up with TRBD1. J lost 5 bases, V lost 4 bases, and 10 bases had no gene match. Germline CDR1 SGHTS, CDR2 YDEGEE. The CDR3 contains 15 residues. The CDR3 region has the DNA TGTGCCAGCAGCCCAACGGACAGGGAGGGGTATGGCTACACCTTC. It translates to CASSPTDREGYGYTF.